Listed here is a single T cell receptor beta chain. Its specificity is unknown. This specimen comes from a study of T-cell memory formation after mild COVID-19. Overall study: TCR clustering was largely donor specific. General study findings and limits: A balance of CD4 and CD8 characterized clones contracting day 15 to 85, whereas later expanders leaned CD4+. CD8+ contracting clones occupied EMRA, while CD4+ ones occupied mainly CM and EM.

V shed 6 bases, J shed 1 base, and the junction held 4 bases outside the gene matches. The CDR3 has 16 residues. CDR1 KGHDR and CDR2 SFDVKD come from the germline V gene. TCRalpha and TCRbeta libraries used 5'RACE with constant-segment primers and UMIs. TCRdb redid the calling of the 5' RACE reads with MiXCR, one entry per CDR3 protein. The sample yields under 700,000 distinct CDR3 sequences, around 20% seen once. The sequence was collected from an adult woman who had mild COVID-19 (a few samples of this study predate the infection). Cell type and time point are not known. What was sequenced was PBMCs or a T cell subset sorted from them (not recorded which). This sequence joins TRBV24-1 and TRBJ2-6; 8 bases map to TRBD2. CDR3 sequence (DNA): TGTGCCACCAGTCCAGCGGGAGTATCTGGGGCCAACGTCCTGACTTTC. Translation: CATSPAGVSGANVLTF.